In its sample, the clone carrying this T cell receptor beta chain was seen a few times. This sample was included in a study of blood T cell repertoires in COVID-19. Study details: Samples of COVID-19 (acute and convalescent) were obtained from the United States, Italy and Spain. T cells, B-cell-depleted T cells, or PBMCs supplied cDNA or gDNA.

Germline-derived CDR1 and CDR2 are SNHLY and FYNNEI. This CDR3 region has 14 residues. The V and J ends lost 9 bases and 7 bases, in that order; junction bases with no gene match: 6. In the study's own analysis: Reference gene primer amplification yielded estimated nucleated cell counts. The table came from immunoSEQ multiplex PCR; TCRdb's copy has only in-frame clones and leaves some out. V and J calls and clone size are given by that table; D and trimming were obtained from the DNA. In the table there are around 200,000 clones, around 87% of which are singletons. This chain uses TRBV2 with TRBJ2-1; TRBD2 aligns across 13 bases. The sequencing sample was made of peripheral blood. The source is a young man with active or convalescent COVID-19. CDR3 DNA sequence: TGTGCCAGGGGGGGGACTAGCGGGAATAATGAGCAGTTCTTC. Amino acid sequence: CARGGTSGNNEQFF.